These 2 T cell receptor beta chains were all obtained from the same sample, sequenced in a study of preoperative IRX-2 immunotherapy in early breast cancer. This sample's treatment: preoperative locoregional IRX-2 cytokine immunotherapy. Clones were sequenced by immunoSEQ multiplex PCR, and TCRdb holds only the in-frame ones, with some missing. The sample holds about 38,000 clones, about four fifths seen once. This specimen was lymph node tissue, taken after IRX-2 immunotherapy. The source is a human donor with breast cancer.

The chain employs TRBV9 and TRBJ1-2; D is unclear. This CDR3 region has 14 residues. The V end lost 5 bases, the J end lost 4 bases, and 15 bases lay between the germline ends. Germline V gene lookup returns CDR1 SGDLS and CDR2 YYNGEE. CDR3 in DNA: TGTGCCAGCAGTGAAAGATCCCAATCCTATGGCTACACCTTC. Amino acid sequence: CASSERSQSYGYTF.

The CDR3 DNA sequence: TGTGCCAGCTCACTCACAGGGGGAGAAGGGCACACTGAAGCTTTCTTT. It yields the protein CASSLTGGEGHTEAFF. The chain carries TRBV18 and TRBJ1-1; TRBD1 agrees at 8 bases. The CDR3 contains 16 residues. Trimming cost V 4 bases and J 3 bases; bases outside gene matches: 10. CDR1 is KGHSH, CDR2 LQKENI, per germline.